Reported below is one TCR beta chain. Its cognate antigen is unknown. This sample was taken from a study of vaccination and CD4 T cells after COVID-19. Overall study context: The convalescents, six males and four females, included two who were Hispanic. Stimuli were overlapping spike peptide pools of SARS-CoV-2 and three common cold coronaviruses (HCoV-NL63, HCoV-OC43, HCoV-229E). Study findings and constraints: Within the convalescent patients, a median about 89% of the SARS-CoV-2-reactive clones were ones that appeared only post-vaccination.

Specified treatment: 10-day PBMC culture with coronavirus spike peptide pools or control peptides (ViraFEST assay). Cultured CD4+ T cell DNA underwent sequencing with the Oncomine TCR Beta short-read assay. Investigators obtained genomic DNA by extraction from cultured CD4+ T cells. TCRdb itself ran the PCR reads through MiXCR, one entry per CDR3 protein. Among 13,000 or so distinct CDR3 sequences listed, 52% were seen once. CDR3 length: 19 amino acids. The sequencing input was CD4+ T cells from blood, cultured in vitro. The sequence derives from a human donor who had recovered from COVID-19. The genes are TRBV21-1 and TRBJ2-1; no DNA check was done on the table's D call, TRBD1. TRBV21-1 has pseudogene status. The CDR3 here is CASSKQGLSSAMNWGEQFF. CDR3 sequence (DNA): TGTGCCAGCAGCAAACAGGGGTTATCTAGCGCCATGAACTGGGGTGAGCAGTTCTTC.